Sequencing of this T cell receptor beta chain was carried out in a study of CD8 T cells in ankylosing spondylitis. Broader study findings: In the blood and synovial fluid of reactive arthritis, some motif variants had been previously reported. Reports say disease-linked clones showed up significantly more in matched ankylosing spondylitis synovial fluid. Among TCR beta sequences, a motif of several highly homologous variants appeared characteristic of ankylosing spondylitis blood. Disease-linked clones bore a CD8+ phenotype and were relatively rare in peripheral blood.

Molecular-barcoded quantitative 5'-RACE produced these TCR beta libraries. TCRdb processed the 5' RACE reads anew with MiXCR; each CDR3 protein has one entry. The sample records about 700,000 distinct CDR3 sequences, roughly 20% being singletons. Germline assignment: CDR1 SGHDN and CDR2 FVKESK. The V segment lost 3 bases and the J segment 5 bases; nucleotides outside the gene matches: 6. The length of the CDR3 is 14 residues. For this clonotype: The target antigen is unknown.

The sequenced sample was blood, either unsorted or a sorted T cell fraction (not recorded which). This chain uses TRBV14 with TRBJ2-7; 8 bases line up with TRBD1. The TCR was taken from a male donor with ankylosing spondylitis. This CDR3 reads CASSQWTGQHEQYF. CDR3 bases: TGTGCCAGCAGCCAGTGGACAGGGCAACACGAGCAGTACTTC.